This TCR beta chain was sequenced for a study of T cell responses to AZD1222 COVID-19 vaccine. Produced via immunoSEQ multiplex PCR; TCRdb's table is partial and in-frame only. Here the sample spans about 100,000 clones, about 83% being singletons. The CDR3 spans 13 residues. The germline V gene encodes CDR1 MNHEY and CDR2 SVGAGI. The ends were cut back, 7 bases at V and 5 bases at J, with 12 bases in the middle. The genes are TRBV6-5 and TRBJ2-4; TRBD2 might be the D (5 bases). This receptor was identified in an adult in good health. The sequenced sample was peripheral blood, obtained on day 0 of AZD1222 vaccination. As DNA, the CDR3 is TGTGCCAGCACTGGACTTTCGGAAAACATTCAGTACTTC. It encodes CASTGLSENIQYF.